This T cell receptor beta chain came from a study of T cell responses to AZD1222 COVID-19 vaccine. Across the whole study: Second-dose intervals of approximately 4 or approximately 12 weeks were pooled. Study results and limitations: Females outnumbered males among donors, who were mostly white British; clonal diversity was possibly underestimated. Two AZD1222 administrations were followed by greater Spike-specific TCR breadth and depth.

Concerning this clone: Its target is unknown.

The germline V and J ends were trimmed by 6 bases and 1 base, with 9 bases remaining between them. CDR3 length: 14 amino acids. Germline V gives CDR1 KGHDR, CDR2 SFDVKD. Libraries were prepared by immunoSEQ multiplex PCR; TCRdb keeps only in-frame clonotypes and omits some of them. The sample lists about 130,000 clones; more than 80% were seen once. V gene TRBV24-1 combines with J gene TRBJ1-5, with D possibly matching TRBD1 (6 bases). Here the sequenced sample was peripheral blood, taken on day 0 of AZD1222 vaccination. This receptor was taken from an adult in good health. The CDR3 nucleotides read TGTGCCACCAGTTCACAGGGAAGCAATCAGCCCCAGCATTTT. It specifies CATSSQGSNQPQHF.